The clone carrying this T cell receptor (beta chain) is a singleton in its sample. The sample comes from a study of blood T cell repertoires in COVID-19. The CDR3 sequence is 13 residues long. Germline V lookup: CDR1 MNHEY, CDR2 SMNVEV (reference sequence). Trimming cost V 8 bases and J 3 bases; bases outside gene matches: 6. In the authors' workflow: Reference gene primer amplification gave estimated nucleated cell counts. The method was immunoSEQ multiplex PCR; TCRdb's version includes in-frame clones alone and lacks a portion of them. That table supplies the V and J calls and clone size; D and trimming were determined from the DNA. This table has over 200,000 clones, about 91% appearing once.

The receptor's source is a person aged 18 to 30 with COVID-19, enrolled during active disease. V and J are TRBV27 and TRBJ2-7; TRBD1 agrees at 8 bases. Sequenced: peripheral blood. CDR3 DNA sequence: TGTGCCAGCGGAACGGGACAGGACTACGAGCAGTACTTC. Residues: CASGTGQDYEQYF.